The TCR beta chain under discussion was sequenced for a study of cytomegalovirus exposure and HLA in healthy donors. The primer mix had 60 Vbeta and 13 Jbeta primers. Method: immunoSEQ multiplex PCR; TCRdb's copy keeps in-frame clones and lacks some. The sample lists 100,000 to 150,000 clones, about 70% occurring once. After removal of 4 bases from V and 7 bases from J, the junction contained 5 bases not matched to a gene. Germline V gives CDR1 MGHRA, CDR2 YSYEKL. The CDR3 spans 16 residues. The gene calls are TRBV4-1 and TRBJ2-2, with 14 bases that match TRBD2. The sample consisted of PBMCs. The sequence was collected from a male donor in good health and CMV-seronegative. The CDR3, as DNA: TGCGCCAGCAGCCCGACTAGCGGGAGGGCCTTCGGGGAGCTGTTTTTT. This encodes CASSPTSGRAFGELFF.